These 10 T cell receptor beta chains were all obtained from the same sample, sequenced in a study. TCRdb redid the calling of the 5' RACE reads with MiXCR, one entry per CDR3 protein. The table lists about 54,000 distinct CDR3 sequences, roughly 15% of them singletons. Sequencing was carried out using naive CD4+ T cells sorted from blood. Noted subset: naive CD4+ T cells, CD4+CD45RA+CD25-. These receptors all stem from a female donor with breast cancer.

Points on this clonotype: A much larger clone is a single base away; this may be a read error. V gene TRBV29-1 combines with J gene TRBJ2-2; 7 nucleotides match TRBD1. The trim removed 5 bases at V and 3 bases at J, leaving 6 bases unmatched. The CDR3 totals 14 residues. CDR1 and CDR2 from the germline V gene are SQVTM and ANQGSEA. The CDR3 here is CSVSPGQHTGELFF. The CDR3, as DNA: TGCAGCGTTAGCCCGGGACAGCACACCGGGGAGCTGTTTTTT.

This clonotype was detected only a few times. V usage is TRBV12-3 or TRBV12-4 and J usage is TRBJ2-3; D might be TRBD2 (6 bases). Trimming shortened V by 0 bases and J by 2 bases, and 9 bases separated the two germline ends. CDR3 length equals 15 residues. CDR3 residues: CASSLAGGNTDTQYF. The CDR3 DNA is TGTGCCAGCAGTTTAGCGGGAGGAAACACAGATACGCAGTATTTT.

CDR3 nucleotides: TGTGCCAGCATGAGGGGTAGTAATTCACCCCTCCACTTT. Encoded protein: CASMRGSNSPLHF. This chain joins TRBV6-5 and TRBJ1-6; D is perhaps TRBD1 (5 bases). This CDR3 is built from 13 residues. Germline V CDR1 and CDR2: MNHEY, SVGAGI. V was cut by 7 bases and J by 6 bases, with 10 bases left in between.

The V call is TRBV11-2, the J call TRBJ1-6; D unclear. Trimming shortened V by 6 bases and J by 6 bases, and 15 bases separated the two germline ends. The CDR3 totals 15 residues. Germline CDR1 SGHAT, CDR2 FQNNGV. This CDR3 reads CASRRNTDRNSPLHF. CDR3 coding DNA: TGTGCCAGCAGAAGGAATACAGACCGTAATTCACCCCTCCACTTT.

This clonotype was seen many times. This rearrangement joins TRBV29-1 to TRBJ2-1; TRBD1 is a possible D gene (5 bases). Germline CDR1 and CDR2: SQVTM and ANQGSEA. This CDR3 has 15 residues. V lost 0 bases, J lost 0 bases, and 9 bases lay in between. The CDR3 DNA reads TGCAGCGTTGAAGATCAGGGCCTCTCCTACAATGAGCAGTTCTTC. This gives the protein CSVEDQGLSYNEQFF.

The genes are TRBV6-5 and TRBJ2-5; a weak D match, TRBD2 (5 bases). The V gene lost 6 bases and the J gene lost 9 bases, with 20 bases spanning the gap. This CDR3 region has 14 residues. Germline assignment: CDR1 MNHEY and CDR2 SVGAGI. The chain's CDR3 is CASREGYSPGAQYF. DNA of the CDR3: TGTGCCAGCAGGGAAGGTTACAGCCCCGGGGCCCAGTACTTC.

In this sample, this clonotype turned up many times. This chain uses TRBV20-1 with TRBJ1-2, with D hard to call. V was trimmed by 1 base and J by 6 bases, leaving 9 bases between them. Germline-derived CDR1 and CDR2 are DFQATT and SNEGSKA (reference sequence). The CDR3 covers 12 residues. CDR3 in DNA: TGCAGTGCTAGAGGCCCGGTTGATGGCTACACCTTC. It is translated as CSARGPVDGYTF.

As regards this clonotype: It may be a read error: a sequence one base away is much more abundant. The V and J genes are TRBV20-1 and TRBJ2-1; TRBD2 matches at 7 bases. The CDR3 extends over 13 amino acids. Germline values: CDR1 DFQATT, CDR2 SNEGSKA (reference sequence). V lost 4 bases to trimming and J lost 12 bases; unmatched junction nucleotides: 12. The CDR3 sequence is CSANDGRNDGQFF. The CDR3, as DNA: TGCAGTGCTAACGACGGGAGGAACGATGGGCAGTTCTTC.

The chain combines TRBV12-3 or TRBV12-4 with TRBJ2-1; D is possibly TRBD2 (5 bases). V lost 7 bases and J 9 bases, leaving 13 bases between the germline ends. The CDR3 runs to 12 residues. For the CDR3, the DNA is TGTGCCAGCATGGAGGTGGCGGGTGAGCAGTTCTTC. It yields the protein CASMEVAGEQFF.

This clonotype was observed many times. The gene calls are TRBV5-1 and TRBJ1-1, with D unresolved. Germline V gene sequence: CDR1 SGHRS, CDR2 YFSETQ. V was shortened by 5 bases and J by 1 base, with 9 bases between the two germline ends. CDR3 size: 13 residues. The CDR3 coding sequence is TGCGCCAGCAGATCGAATACGAACACTGAAGCTTTCTTT. It translates to CASRSNTNTEAFF.